Presented here are 20 T cell receptor beta chains from one specimen sequenced in a study of shared clonotypes between healthy human individuals. This table comes from immunoSEQ multiplex PCR, and its TCRdb copy is limited to in-frame clones, with some not included. The profile shows roughly 2.4 million clones, under 97% of them singletons. The sequencing sample was made of naive CD4+ T cells sorted from blood. As to subset: CD45RA+ positively selected. These receptors all stem from a man between 18 and 29 years old in good health.

CDR3 sequence (DNA): TGTGCCAGCAGCCAAAATTTATACAACCCTAGGCAGTATTTT. Amino acids: CASSQNLYNPRQYF. This chain uses TRBV5-4 with TRBJ2-3; D gene ambiguous. The germline CDR1 and CDR2 sequences are SGHNT and YYREEE (reference sequence). The CDR3 is 14 amino acids. V dropped 4 bases and J dropped 11 bases, with 20 bases sitting between them.

The chain employs TRBV6-6 and TRBJ1-6, with TRBD1 matching 7 bases. The CDR3 length is 16 residues. V dropped 2 bases and J dropped 10; count of bases not matched to a gene: 11. Germline lookup yields CDR1 MNHNY and CDR2 SVGAGI (reference sequence). CDR3 amino acids: CASSYTPDRMGSPLHF. The DNA of the CDR3 is TGTGCCAGCAGTTACACCCCGGACAGGATGGGCTCACCCCTCCACTTT.

The chain employs TRBV7-9 and TRBJ2-7; D may be TRBD2 (6 bases). Germline loops: CDR1 SEHNR, CDR2 FQNEAQ (reference sequence). The CDR3 extends over 14 amino acids. The V and J ends lost 3 bases and 6 bases respectively, with 15 bases between them. The CDR3 coding sequence is TGTGCCAGCAGCTTCCAGGGAAGGGGACTCGAGCAGTACTTC. Its translation: CASSFQGRGLEQYF. Based on the CDR3 plus reference TRBV7-9 and TRBJ2-7, the full variable domain is DTGVSQNPRHKITKRGQNVTFRCDPISEHNRLYWYRQTLGQGPEFLTYFQNEAQLEKSRLLSDRFSAERPKGSFSTLEIQRTEQGDSAMYLCASSFQGRGLEQYFGPGTRLTVT.

The chain has TRBV6-6 and TRBJ2-7; TRBD1 agrees at 9 bases. Germline V lookup: CDR1 MNHNY, CDR2 SVGAGI (reference sequence). This CDR3 has 14 amino acids. The V and J ends lost 7 bases and 4 bases, in that order; junction bases with no gene match: 8. Here the CDR3 reads CASTATGTGYEQYF. Written as DNA, the CDR3 is TGTGCCAGCACCGCAACCGGGACAGGGTACGAGCAGTACTTC.

The J gene is TRBJ1-1, the V gene TRBV9; unclear D gene. Trimming pared 3 bases from V and 1 base from J, leaving 10 bases between. The CDR3 has 14 amino acids. The germline V gene encodes CDR1 SGDLS and CDR2 YYNGEE. CDR3: CASSASSENTEAFF. The CDR3 DNA is TGTGCCAGCAGCGCATCGTCCGAGAACACTGAAGCTTTCTTT.

Comment on this clone: An end of the junction does not agree with germline; a read error may underlie this. V usage is TRBV6-5 and J usage is TRBJ1-4; unclear D gene. The CDR3 extends over 16 amino acids. The germline V gene has CDR1 MNHEY and CDR2 SVGAGI. CDR3 bases: TGTGTCAGCAGTTACGGGTATGGAGGAACTAATGAAAAACTGTTTTTT. Its translation: CVSSYGYGGTNEKLFF.

The rearrangement joins TRBV5-6 to TRBJ2-5; D might be TRBD1 (6 bases). Trimming removed 1 base from V and 7 bases from J, with 14 bases in between. The CDR3 spans 14 residues. Per the germline V gene, CDR1 is SGHDT and CDR2 is YYEEEE. The CDR3 region is CASSLQGFPGTQYF. CDR3 coding DNA: TGTGCCAGCAGCTTGCAGGGGTTCCCTGGGACCCAGTACTTC.

V is TRBV18 and J is TRBJ2-7; 8 positions agree with TRBD1. The germline V gene has CDR1 KGHSH and CDR2 LQKENI. The CDR3 has 14 residues. Trimming cost V 5 bases and J 6 bases; bases outside gene matches: 9. CDR3 sequence reads: CASSTTGERGEQYF. DNA for the CDR3: TGTGCCAGCTCAACGACAGGGGAGCGTGGCGAGCAGTACTTC.

The CDR3 DNA is TGTGCCTGGAGTGTAAGTGGGAGCACTGAAGCTTTCTTT. This translates into CAWSVSGSTEAFF. The V call is TRBV30, the J call TRBJ1-1; D gene unclear. This CDR3 has 13 amino acids. Germline V gene data show CDR1 as GTSNPN and CDR2 as SVGIG (reference sequence). Trimming took off 0 bases at V and 4 bases at J, with 9 bases between the two ends.

The J gene is TRBJ2-7, the V gene TRBV27; D is undetermined. Per the germline V gene, CDR1 is MNHEY and CDR2 is SMNVEV (reference sequence). Trimming took 6 bases from V and 0 from J, leaving 24 bases between them. The CDR3 contains 18 residues. CDR3 sequence reads: CASSYLPPAETRSYEQYF. Here the CDR3 DNA reads TGTGCCAGCAGCTACCTTCCCCCGGCAGAAACTCGCTCCTACGAGCAGTACTTC.

The chain employs TRBV5-1 and TRBJ1-2, with 8 bases fitting TRBD1. Trimming at V came to 3 bases and at J to 5 bases, leaving 9 bases not matched to a gene. This CDR3 has 15 amino acids. Per germline, CDR1 SGHRS and CDR2 YFSETQ. The CDR3 bases are TGCGCCAGCAGCTCCGGCCGGACAGGGTCATATGGCTACACCTTC. Translation: CASSSGRTGSYGYTF. Based on the CDR3 plus reference TRBV5-1 and TRBJ1-2, the full variable domain is KAGVTQTPRYLIKTRGQQVTLSCSPISGHRSVSWYQQTPGQGLQFLFEYFSETQRNKGNFPGRFSGRQFSNSRSEMNVSTLELGDSALYLCASSSGRTGSYGYTFGSGTRLTVV.

The chain links TRBV27 to TRBJ2-5; the D is unclear. Looked up from germline, CDR1 is MNHEY and CDR2 is SMNVEV (reference sequence). V lost 5 bases to trimming and J lost 4 bases, with 14 bases between them. The CDR3 covers 14 residues. CDR3 in DNA: TGTGCCAGCAGTCGAATCGGTGTGGGAGAGACCCAGTACTTC. Encoded protein: CASSRIGVGETQYF.

CDR3 bases: TGTGCCAGCAGCATAGACAGGGTCAATTCACCCCTCCACTTT. Protein product: CASSIDRVNSPLHF. The chain has TRBV7-6 and TRBJ1-6; TRBD1 aligns across 7 bases. The CDR3 extends over 14 amino acids. The germline V gene encodes CDR1 SGHVS and CDR2 FNYEAQ. The V segment lost 5 bases and the J segment 7 bases; nucleotides outside the gene matches: 5.

This chain joins TRBV2 and TRBJ2-2; 8 nucleotides agree with TRBD2. The J segment lost 5 bases and the V segment lost 7 bases, leaving 18 bases of the junction unmatched. Per the germline V gene, CDR1 is SNHLY and CDR2 is FYNNEI. The CDR3 extends over 18 amino acids. CDR3 loop: CASTWVGAGGTGTGELFF. Written as DNA, the CDR3 is TGTGCCAGCACTTGGGTTGGTGCGGGAGGCACGGGGACCGGGGAGCTGTTTTTT. The full variable domain, in which reference TRBV2 and TRBJ2-2 provide the parts outside the CDR3, is EPEVTQTPSHQVTQMGQEVILRCVPISNHLYFYWYRQILGQKVEFLVSFYNNEISEKSEIFDDQFSVERPDGSNFTLKIRSTKLEDSAMYFCASTWVGAGGTGTGELFFGEGSRLTVL.

Remarks on this clone: Other DNA sequences of this sample code for an identical CDR3. The V and J genes are TRBV5-1 and TRBJ1-3, with D uncertain. The CDR3 extends over 14 amino acids. V lost 0 bases and J 0 bases, leaving 4 bases between the germline ends. Germline values: CDR1 SGHRS, CDR2 YFSETQ. This chain's CDR3 is CASSLGGSGNTIYF. The CDR3 DNA sequence: TGCGCCAGCAGCTTGGGCGGCTCTGGAAACACCATATATTTT.

The genes are TRBV4-1 and TRBJ2-5; TRBD1 might be the D (6 bases). Trimming left V 4 bases short and J 0 bases short, with 9 bases between. This CDR3 is built from 14 residues. CDR1 is MGHRA, CDR2 YSYEKL, per germline. The CDR3 is CASSLDSYQETQYF. CDR3 in DNA: TGCGCCAGCAGCCTGGACAGCTACCAAGAGACCCAGTACTTC.

In this sample, this clone turned up once. V and J are TRBV6-1 and TRBJ1-4; D perhaps matches TRBD1 (5 bases). The CDR3 spans 17 residues. Germline values: CDR1 MNHNS, CDR2 SASEGT. Trimming took off 4 bases at V and 8 bases at J, with 23 bases between the two ends. The CDR3 loop is CASSALGAIPSMEKLFF. Written as DNA, the CDR3 is TGTGCCAGCAGTGCCTTAGGGGCCATCCCCTCGATGGAAAAACTGTTTTTT.

The rearrangement uses TRBV5-1 and TRBJ2-3; 13 positions agree with TRBD2. Germline assignment: CDR1 SGHRS and CDR2 YFSETQ. CDR3 length equals 17 residues. With V trimmed by 5 bases and J by 0 bases, 6 bases remained unmatched. This chain's CDR3 is CASRGTSGDLSTDTQYF. The CDR3 DNA sequence: TGCGCCAGCAGGGGGACTAGCGGGGACCTAAGCACAGATACGCAGTATTTT.

The V gene is TRBV6-1, the J gene TRBJ1-6; TRBD1 matches at 8 bases. CDR1 and CDR2 from the germline V gene are MNHNS and SASEGT. V was clipped by 2 bases and J by 0 bases; unmatched bases: 6. This CDR3 spans 18 amino acids. CDR3 in amino acids: CASSEWDRLSSYNSPLHF. The CDR3 DNA is TGTGCCAGCAGTGAATGGGACAGGTTGAGCTCCTATAATTCACCCCTCCACTTT.

The chain recombines TRBV30 with TRBJ2-2, with D possibly matching TRBD1 (6 bases). Trimming pared 2 bases from V and 1 base from J, leaving 14 bases between. In germline, CDR1 is GTSNPN, CDR2 SVGIG (reference sequence). This CDR3 has 16 amino acids. CDR3 DNA sequence: TGTGCCTGGAGTCTCAAGGCCAGGGGGAACACCGGGGAGCTGTTTTTT. It translates to CAWSLKARGNTGELFF.